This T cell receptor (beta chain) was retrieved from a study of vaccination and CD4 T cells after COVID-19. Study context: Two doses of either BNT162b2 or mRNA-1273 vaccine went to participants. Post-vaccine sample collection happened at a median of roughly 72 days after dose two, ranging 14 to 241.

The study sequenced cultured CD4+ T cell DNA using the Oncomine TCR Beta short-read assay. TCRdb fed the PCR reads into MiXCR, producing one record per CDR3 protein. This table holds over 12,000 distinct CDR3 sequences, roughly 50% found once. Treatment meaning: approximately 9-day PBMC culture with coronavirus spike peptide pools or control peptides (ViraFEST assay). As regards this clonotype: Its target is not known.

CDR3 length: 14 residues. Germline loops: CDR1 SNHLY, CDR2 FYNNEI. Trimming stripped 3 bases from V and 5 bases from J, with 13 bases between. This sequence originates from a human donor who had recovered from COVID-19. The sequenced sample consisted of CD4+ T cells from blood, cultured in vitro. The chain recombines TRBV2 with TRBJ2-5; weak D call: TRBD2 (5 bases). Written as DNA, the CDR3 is TGTGCCAGCAGTGAGAGGGATAGGTGGGAGACCCAGTACTTC. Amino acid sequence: CASSERDRWETQYF. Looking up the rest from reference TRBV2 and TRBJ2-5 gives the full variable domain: EPEVTQTPSHQVTQMGQEVILRCVPISNHLYFYWYRQILGQKVEFLVSFYNNEISEKSEIFDDQFSVERPDGSNFTLKIRSTKLEDSAMYFCASSERDRWETQYFGPGTRLLVL.